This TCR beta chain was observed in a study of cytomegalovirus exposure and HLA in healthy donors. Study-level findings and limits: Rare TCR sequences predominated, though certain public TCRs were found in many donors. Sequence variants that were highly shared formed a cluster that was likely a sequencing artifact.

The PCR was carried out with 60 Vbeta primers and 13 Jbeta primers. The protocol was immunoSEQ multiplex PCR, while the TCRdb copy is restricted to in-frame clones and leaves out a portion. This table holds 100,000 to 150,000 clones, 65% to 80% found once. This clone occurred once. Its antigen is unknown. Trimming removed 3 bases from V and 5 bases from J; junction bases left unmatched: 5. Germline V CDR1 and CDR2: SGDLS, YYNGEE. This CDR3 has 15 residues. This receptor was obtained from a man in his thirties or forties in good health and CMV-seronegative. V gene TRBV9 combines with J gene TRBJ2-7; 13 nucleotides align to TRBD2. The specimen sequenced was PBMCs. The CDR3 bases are TGTGCCAGCAGCGCGGGGACTAGCGGGACCCACGAGCAGTACTTC. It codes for CASSAGTSGTHEQYF.